The following is a TCR beta chain sequence with its context. What it binds is unknown. Losses at the gene ends were 4 bases for V and 0 bases for J; bases not matched to a gene: 15. The germline V gene encodes CDR1 LGHNA and CDR2 YSLEER. The CDR3 length is 19 residues. This sample stems from a study of cytomegalovirus exposure and HLA in healthy donors. At the level of the study: Genetic ancestry analysis placed approximately 79% of the 398 donors that were genotyped in the Caucasian-associated cluster. Study observations and caveats: Several V segments, TRBV6-2 and TRBV6-3 among them, could not be told apart and were dropped. Presence/absence analysis assumed near-uniform sequencing depth across donors.

The PCR ran on 60 Vbeta and 13 Jbeta primers. TCRdb's copy holds only in-frame clones and misses some; the assay was immunoSEQ multiplex PCR. Of 180,000 or so clones in the sample, about four fifths are singletons; the top ten hold approximately 0.8%. V gene TRBV4-3 combines with J gene TRBJ1-1; 9 bases map to TRBD1. This sequence originates from a woman aged 18-30 years in good health and CMV-seronegative. What was sequenced was PBMCs. CDR3 bases: TGCGCCAGCAGCCCCCACTACCCCCCGGGGACAGGGATGAACACTGAAGCTTTCTTT. Translation: CASSPHYPPGTGMNTEAFF.